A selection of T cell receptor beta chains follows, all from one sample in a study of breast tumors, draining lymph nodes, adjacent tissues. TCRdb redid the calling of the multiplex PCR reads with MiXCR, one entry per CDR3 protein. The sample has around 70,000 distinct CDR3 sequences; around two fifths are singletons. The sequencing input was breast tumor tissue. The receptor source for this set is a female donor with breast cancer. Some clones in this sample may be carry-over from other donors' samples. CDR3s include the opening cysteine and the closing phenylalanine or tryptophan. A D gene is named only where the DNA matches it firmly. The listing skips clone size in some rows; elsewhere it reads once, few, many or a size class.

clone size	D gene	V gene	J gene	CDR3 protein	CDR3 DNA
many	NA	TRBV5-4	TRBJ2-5	CASSLAVGREETQYF	TGTGCCAGCAGCTTGGCGGTGGGAAGGGAAGAGACCCAGTACTTC
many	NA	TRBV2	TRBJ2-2	CATSPRRLANTGELFF	TGTGCCACCAGTCCCCGCAGGTTAGCGAACACCGGGGAGCTGTTTTTT
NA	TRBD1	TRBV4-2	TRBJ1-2	CASSLSTGTGVPLNYGYTF	TGTGCCAGCAGCCTAAGCACCGGGACAGGGGTCCCCTTGAACTATGGCTACACCTTC
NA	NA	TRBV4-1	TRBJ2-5	CASSQDWRLEETQYF	TGCGCCAGCAGCCAAGATTGGCGATTGGAAGAGACCCAGTACTTC
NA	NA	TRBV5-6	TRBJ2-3	CASSAYEQGRGRGTQYF	TGTGCCAGCAGCGCCTACGAACAGGGCCGAGGACGAGGTACGCAGTATTTT
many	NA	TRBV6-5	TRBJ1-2	CASRTVGRSYGYTF	TGTGCCAGCAGAACCGTCGGACGGTCCTATGGCTACACCTTC
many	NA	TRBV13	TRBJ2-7	CASSLGQRTYEQYF	TGTGCCAGCAGCTTAGGCCAGAGAACCTACGAGCAGTACTTC
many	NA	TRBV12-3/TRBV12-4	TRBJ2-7	CASRASGSYEQYF	TGTGCCAGCAGGGCCTCCGGCTCCTACGAGCAGTACTTC
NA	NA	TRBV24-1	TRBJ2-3	CATSDINEQYF	TGTGCCACCAGTGATATCAATGAGCAGTATTTT
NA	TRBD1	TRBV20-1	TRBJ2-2	CSAREWDRGPRELFF	TGCAGTGCTAGAGAATGGGACAGGGGGCCGAGGGAGCTGTTTTTT
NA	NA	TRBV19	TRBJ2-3	CASTMGGSTDTQYF	TGTGCCAGTACCATGGGTGGGAGCACAGATACGCAGTATTTT
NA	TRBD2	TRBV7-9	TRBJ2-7	CASRPTSGSSEQYF	TGTGCCAGCAGACCGACTAGCGGGAGCAGCGAGCAGTACTTC
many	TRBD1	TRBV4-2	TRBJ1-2	CASSPRTGDDYGYTF	TGTGCCAGCAGCCCCAGGACAGGGGACGACTATGGCTACACCTTC
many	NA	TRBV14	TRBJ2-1	CASSQGGRYNEQFF	TGTGCCAGCAGCCAAGGGGGCAGATACAATGAGCAGTTCTTC
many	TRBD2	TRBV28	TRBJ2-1	CASSGTSGYNEQFF	TGTGCCAGCAGTGGGACTAGCGGCTACAATGAGCAGTTCTTC
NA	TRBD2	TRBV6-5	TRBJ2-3	CASSDLAGPREDTQYF	TGTGCCAGCAGTGACTTAGCGGGCCCGAGGGAGGATACGCAGTATTTT
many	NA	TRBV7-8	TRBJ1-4	CASSLDRDLVKLFF	TGTGCCAGCAGCTTAGACAGGGATTTAGTAAAACTGTTTTTT
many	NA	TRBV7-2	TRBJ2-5	CASRSRVPGETQYF	TGTGCCAGCAGATCCCGGGTCCCCGGGGAGACCCAGTACTTC
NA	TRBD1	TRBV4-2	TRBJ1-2	CASSQAGTGPNYGYTF	TGTGCCAGCAGCCAAGCCGGGACAGGGCCCAACTATGGCTACACCTTC
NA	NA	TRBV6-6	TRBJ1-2	CASSYYSARGRDPGYTF	TGTGCCAGCAGTTATTACTCAGCAAGGGGGAGGGATCCTGGCTACACCTTC
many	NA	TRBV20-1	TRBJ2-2	CSASNLAGELFF	TGCAGTGCTAGTAATCTAGCAGGGGAGCTGTTTTTT
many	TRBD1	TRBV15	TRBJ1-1	CATSRPKTGMWNTEAFF	TGTGCCACCAGCAGGCCCAAGACAGGGATGTGGAACACTGAAGCTTTCTTT
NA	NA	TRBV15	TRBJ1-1	CATSSRGRGVTEAFF	TGTGCCACCAGCAGCCGGGGCCGGGGTGTTACTGAAGCTTTCTTT
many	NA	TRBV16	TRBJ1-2	CASSQQGLLQSYYGYTF	TGTGCCAGCAGCCAACAGGGACTACTTCAATCATACTATGGCTACACCTTC